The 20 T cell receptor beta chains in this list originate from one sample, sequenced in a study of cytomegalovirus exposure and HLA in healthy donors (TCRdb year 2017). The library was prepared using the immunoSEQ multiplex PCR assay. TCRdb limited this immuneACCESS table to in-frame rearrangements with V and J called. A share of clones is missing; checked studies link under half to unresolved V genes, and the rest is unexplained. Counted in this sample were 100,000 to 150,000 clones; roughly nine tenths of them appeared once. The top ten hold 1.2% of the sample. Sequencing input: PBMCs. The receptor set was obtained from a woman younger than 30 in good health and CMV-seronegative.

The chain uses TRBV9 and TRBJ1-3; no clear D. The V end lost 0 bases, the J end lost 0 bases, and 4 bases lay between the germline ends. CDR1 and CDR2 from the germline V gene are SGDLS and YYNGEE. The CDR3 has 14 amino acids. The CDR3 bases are TGTGCCAGCAGCGTAGAAGCCTCTGGAAACACCATATATTTT. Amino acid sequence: CASSVEASGNTIYF.

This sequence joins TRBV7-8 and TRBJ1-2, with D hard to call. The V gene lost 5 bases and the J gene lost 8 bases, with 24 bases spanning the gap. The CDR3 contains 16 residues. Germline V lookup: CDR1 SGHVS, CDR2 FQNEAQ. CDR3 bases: TGTGCCAGCAGCCCCTCGACTGGCCACTTCCGCTTCGGCTACACCTTC. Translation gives CASSPSTGHFRFGYTF.

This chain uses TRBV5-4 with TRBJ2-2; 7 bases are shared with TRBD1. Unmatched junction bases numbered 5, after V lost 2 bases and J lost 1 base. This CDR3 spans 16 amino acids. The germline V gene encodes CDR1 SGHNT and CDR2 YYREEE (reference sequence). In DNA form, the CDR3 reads TGTGCCAGCAGCTTCCCGACAGGGAGGAACACCGGGGAGCTGTTTTTT. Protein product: CASSFPTGRNTGELFF.

This CDR3 reads CASSPAGQGTDTQYF. The CDR3 region has the DNA TGTGCCAGCTCACCAGCGGGGCAGGGCACAGATACGCAGTATTTT. The rearrangement joins TRBV18 to TRBJ2-3, with D perhaps matching TRBD2 (6 bases). The CDR3 totals 15 residues. V lost 2 bases and J 1 base, leaving 10 bases between the germline ends. Germline loops: CDR1 KGHSH, CDR2 LQKENI.

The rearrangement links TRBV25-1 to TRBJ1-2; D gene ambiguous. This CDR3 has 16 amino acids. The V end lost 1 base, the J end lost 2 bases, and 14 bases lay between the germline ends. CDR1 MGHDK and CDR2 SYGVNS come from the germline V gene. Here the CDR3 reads CASSEFWVTGNYGYTF. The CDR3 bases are TGTGCCAGCAGTGAATTTTGGGTGACTGGGAACTATGGCTACACCTTC.

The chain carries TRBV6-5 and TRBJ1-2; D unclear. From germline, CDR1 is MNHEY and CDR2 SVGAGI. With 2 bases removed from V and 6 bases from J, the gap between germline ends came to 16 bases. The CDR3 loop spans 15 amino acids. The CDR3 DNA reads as TGTGCCAGCAGTTACAGTGGCCCTCCCCCCCATGGCTACACCTTC. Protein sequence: CASSYSGPPPHGYTF.

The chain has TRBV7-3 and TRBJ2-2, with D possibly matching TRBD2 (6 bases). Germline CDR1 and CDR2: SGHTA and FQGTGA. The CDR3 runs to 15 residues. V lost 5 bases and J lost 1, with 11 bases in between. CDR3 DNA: TGTGCCAGCAGCCTCGGGACTCAGAACACCGGGGAGCTGTTTTTT. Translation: CASSLGTQNTGELFF.

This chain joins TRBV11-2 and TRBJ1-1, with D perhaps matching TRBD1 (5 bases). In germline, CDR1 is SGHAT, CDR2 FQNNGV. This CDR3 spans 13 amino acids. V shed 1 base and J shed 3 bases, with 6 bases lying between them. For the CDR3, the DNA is TGTGCCAGCAGCTTAGTCAGGGACACTGAAGCTTTCTTT. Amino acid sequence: CASSLVRDTEAFF.

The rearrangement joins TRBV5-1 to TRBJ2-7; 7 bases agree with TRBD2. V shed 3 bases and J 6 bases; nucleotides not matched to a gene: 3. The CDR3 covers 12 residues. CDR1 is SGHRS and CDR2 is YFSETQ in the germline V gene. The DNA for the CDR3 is TGCGCCAGCAGCTCGCCGGGGGGCGAGCAGTACTTC. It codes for CASSSPGGEQYF.

The CDR3 sequence: CASRTGTGGNQPQHF. The CDR3 coding sequence is TGTGCCAGCAGGACCGGGACAGGGGGCAATCAGCCCCAGCATTTT. The chain couples TRBV6-1 to TRBJ1-5; 10 positions match TRBD1. This CDR3 has 15 residues. Trimming cost V 6 bases and J 2 bases; bases outside gene matches: 4. CDR1 MNHNS and CDR2 SASEGT come from the germline V gene.

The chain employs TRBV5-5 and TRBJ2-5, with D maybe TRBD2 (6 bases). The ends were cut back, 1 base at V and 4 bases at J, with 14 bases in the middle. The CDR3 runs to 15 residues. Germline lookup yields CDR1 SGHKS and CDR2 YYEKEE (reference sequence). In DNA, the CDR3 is TGTGCCAGCAGCTTGTATACTCGGGGAGGAGAGACCCAGTACTTC. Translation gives CASSLYTRGGETQYF.

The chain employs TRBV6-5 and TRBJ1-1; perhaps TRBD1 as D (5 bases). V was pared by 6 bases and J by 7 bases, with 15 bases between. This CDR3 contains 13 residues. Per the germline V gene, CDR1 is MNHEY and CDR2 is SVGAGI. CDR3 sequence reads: CASRRQNTNEAFF. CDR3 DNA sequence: TGTGCCAGCAGGAGACAGAATACGAATGAAGCTTTCTTT.

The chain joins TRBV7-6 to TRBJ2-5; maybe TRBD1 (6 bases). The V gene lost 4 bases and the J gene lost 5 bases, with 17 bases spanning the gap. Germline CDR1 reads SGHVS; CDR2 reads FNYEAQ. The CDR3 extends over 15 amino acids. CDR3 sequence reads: CASSYNRDMKETQYF. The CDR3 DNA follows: TGTGCCAGCAGCTACAACCGGGACATGAAGGAGACCCAGTACTTC.

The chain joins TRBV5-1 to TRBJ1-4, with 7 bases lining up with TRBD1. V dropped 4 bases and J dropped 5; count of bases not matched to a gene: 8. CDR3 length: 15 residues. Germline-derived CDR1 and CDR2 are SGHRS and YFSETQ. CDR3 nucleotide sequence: TGCGCCAGCAGCCCGGAGGGACAGAGAAATGAAAAACTGTTTTTT. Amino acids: CASSPEGQRNEKLFF. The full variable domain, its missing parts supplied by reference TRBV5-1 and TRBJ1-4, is KAGVTQTPRYLIKTRGQQVTLSCSPISGHRSVSWYQQTPGQGLQFLFEYFSETQRNKGNFPGRFSGRQFSNSRSEMNVSTLELGDSALYLCASSPEGQRNEKLFFGSGTQLSVL.

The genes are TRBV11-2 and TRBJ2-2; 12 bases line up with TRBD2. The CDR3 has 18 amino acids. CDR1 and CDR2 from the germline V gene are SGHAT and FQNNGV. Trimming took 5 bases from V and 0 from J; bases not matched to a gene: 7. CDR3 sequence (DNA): TGTGCCAGCAGCCCCCGGACTAGCGGGGCGGCGAACACCGGGGAGCTGTTTTTT. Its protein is CASSPRTSGAANTGELFF.

The DNA of the CDR3 is TGTGCCAGCCGGACAGACAACAATCAGCCCCAGCATTTT. Residues: CASRTDNNQPQHF. This chain connects TRBV2 to TRBJ1-5, with D possibly TRBD1 on 6 matching bases. Germline CDR1 is SNHLY and CDR2 is FYNNEI. The CDR3 length is 13 residues. V lost 8 bases to trimming and J lost 3 bases, with 11 bases between them.

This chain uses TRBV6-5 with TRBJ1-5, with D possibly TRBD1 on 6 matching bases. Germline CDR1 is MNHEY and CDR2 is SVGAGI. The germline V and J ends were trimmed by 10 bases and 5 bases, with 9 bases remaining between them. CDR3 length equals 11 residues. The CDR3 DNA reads TGTGCCACCCGGACAGATCAGCCCCAGCATTTT. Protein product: CATRTDQPQHF.

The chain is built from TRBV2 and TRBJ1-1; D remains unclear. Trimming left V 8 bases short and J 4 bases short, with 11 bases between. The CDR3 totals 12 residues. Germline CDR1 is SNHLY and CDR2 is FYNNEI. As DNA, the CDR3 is TGTGCCAGCGGTTCAGGTGGCACTGAAGCTTTCTTT. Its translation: CASGSGGTEAFF.

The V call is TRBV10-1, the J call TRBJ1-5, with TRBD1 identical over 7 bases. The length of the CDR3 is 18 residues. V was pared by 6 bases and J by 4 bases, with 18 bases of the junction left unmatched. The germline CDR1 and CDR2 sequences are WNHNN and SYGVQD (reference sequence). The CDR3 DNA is TGCGCCAGCAGGCCTCCGTTGAGGGGGCGGAGGGGTAATCAGCCCCAGCATTTT. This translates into CASRPPLRGRRGNQPQHF.

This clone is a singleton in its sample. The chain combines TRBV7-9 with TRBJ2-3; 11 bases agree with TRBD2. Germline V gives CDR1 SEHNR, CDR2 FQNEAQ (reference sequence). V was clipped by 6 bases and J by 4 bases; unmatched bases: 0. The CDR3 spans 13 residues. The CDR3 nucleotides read TGTGCCAGCAGACTAGCGGGGGCAGATACGCAGTATTTT. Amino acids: CASRLAGADTQYF.